A single T cell receptor (beta chain) is shown here with its context. The record originates from a study of blood T cell repertoires in COVID-19. Turning to the study itself: Samples of COVID-19 (acute and convalescent) were obtained from the United States, Italy and Spain. PBMCs, B-cell-depleted T cells, or T cells were the source of the cDNA or gDNA that made up the material.

Germline V gene sequence: CDR1 MNHEY, CDR2 SVGAGI. The V end was cut by 8 bases, the J end by 7 bases, with 14 bases between. The CDR3 loop spans 12 amino acids. In the original workflow: For nucleated cells, counts were estimated from reference gene primer amplification. Sequencing was performed with immunoSEQ multiplex PCR; in TCRdb, only in-frame clones are kept and a portion is missing. V, J and clone size were drawn from that table, and D and trimming were deduced from the DNA. The sample yields about 300,000 clones, just under 90% seen once. The specimen sequenced was peripheral blood. The chain employs TRBV6-5 and TRBJ1-2; D is undetermined. The TCR sequence derives from a young woman with COVID-19, enrolled during active disease. In DNA form, the CDR3 reads TGTGCCAGCCGAGGGTTCGACGGTGGCTACACCTTC. Encoded protein: CASRGFDGGYTF.